Listed below are T cell receptor beta chains from one sample, sequenced in a study of shared clonotypes between healthy human individuals. TCRdb's copy holds only in-frame clones and misses some; the assay was immunoSEQ multiplex PCR. The sample has approximately 940,000 clones; less than 85% are singletons. The specimen sequenced was memory CD4+ T cells sorted from blood. Source of these receptors: a man between 18 and 29 years old in good health. Each CDR3 is given with its conserved first and last residue. The D gene is left open where the match is weak. Where a row states a size, it is once, few, many or the class of an expanded clone; other rows omit it.

V,J,D,size,DNA,CDR3
TRBV2,TRBJ2-5,-,-,TGTGCCAGCAAGGCTAGCAGCCAAGAGACCCAGTACTTC,CASKASSQETQYF
TRBV28,TRBJ2-3,-,-,TGTGCCAGCAGTTCCCTCCAATGGGACCGGCCTTTTGCAGATACGCAGTATTTT,CASSSLQWDRPFADTQYF
TRBV28,TRBJ2-3,TRBD2,-,TGTGCCAGCAGTTTACTTGGACTAGCGGGAGCGGCAGATACGCAGTATTTT,CASSLLGLAGAADTQYF
TRBV29-1,TRBJ1-1,-,few,TGCAGCGTTGAGGACGCTTTCTTT,CSVEDAFF
TRBV11-2,TRBJ1-3,-,-,TGTGCCAGCAGCACGGGGGTAGGTGGAAACACCATATATTTT,CASSTGVGGNTIYF
TRBV5-1,TRBJ2-7,-,-,TGCGCCAGCAGCTTTCTTAGGGGACCCTACGAGCAGTACTTC,CASSFLRGPYEQYF
TRBV30,TRBJ2-3,-,-,TGTGCCTGGAGTGTAACGGGGCGGGATAGGAATACGCAGTATTTT,CAWSVTGRDRNTQYF
TRBV6-5,TRBJ2-7,-,few,TGTGCCAGCCGCTGGGGTGGCTCTTGGGAGCAGTACTTC,CASRWGGSWEQYF
TRBV18,TRBJ1-3,TRBD1,-,TGTGCCAGCTCACTCGGACAGGGGAGCTCTGGAAACACCATATATTTT,CASSLGQGSSGNTIYF
TRBV19,TRBJ2-5,-,-,TGTGCCAGTAGTGCCCAAGGAATTAAGTTGGAGACCCAGTACTTC,CASSAQGIKLETQYF
TRBV28,TRBJ1-2,-,once,TGTGCCAGCAGTTCAGCCACCGGACCGCTCTATGGCTACACCTTC,CASSSATGPLYGYTF
TRBV9,TRBJ1-2,-,few,TGTGCCAGCAGCGCCCGAATAGGGCAGACCTATGGCTACACCTTC,CASSARIGQTYGYTF
TRBV6-6,TRBJ2-3,-,-,TGTGCCAGCAGCCTTCTGGATACGCAGTATTTT,CASSLLDTQYF
TRBV5-8,TRBJ1-4,TRBD1,once,TGTGCCAGCAGCCCGGACAGGAATGAAAAACTGTTTTTT,CASSPDRNEKLFF
TRBV27,TRBJ2-7,TRBD2,-,TGTGCCAGCAGTTCCGTAGCGGGAGTGGAGTTCGAGCAGTACTTC,CASSSVAGVEFEQYF
TRBV5-1,TRBJ1-2,TRBD1,-,TGCGCCAGCAGCTTGGAGGGGGCGGCTGGCTACACCTTC,CASSLEGAAGYTF
TRBV5-6,TRBJ2-5,TRBD1,-,TGTGCCAGCAGAGAGACCGGGACAGATAGTAAGACCCAGTACTTC,CASRETGTDSKTQYF
TRBV5-3,TRBJ2-2,TRBD2,-,TGTGCCAGAAGGCTGACTAGCGGGAGATTGGACACCGGGGAGCTGTTTTTT,CARRLTSGRLDTGELFF
TRBV4-3,TRBJ1-6,-,-,TGCGCCAGCAGCCAAGACGCAACCAATTCACCCCTCCACTTT,CASSQDATNSPLHF
TRBV19,TRBJ2-1,-,-,TGTGCCAGTAGTACCGGACTACCCGATGGCAATGAGCAGTTCTTC,CASSTGLPDGNEQFF
TRBV5-1,TRBJ2-7,TRBD2,-,TGCGCCAGCAGCCAACGACCTAGCGGGGGCGGGAACGAGCAGTACTTC,CASSQRPSGGGNEQYF
TRBV2,TRBJ1-5,TRBD1,-,TGTGCCAGCAGTCCCGGGACAGGCTACAATCAGCCCCAGCATTTT,CASSPGTGYNQPQHF
TRBV7-8,TRBJ2-5,-,-,TGTGCCAGCAGCTTATTGAGGGGAGGTCAAGAGACCCAGTACTTC,CASSLLRGGQETQYF
TRBV28,TRBJ2-6,TRBD1,few,TGTGCCAGCAGTAAGACAGGGGTAGGGGCCAACGTCCTGACTTTC,CASSKTGVGANVLTF
TRBV5-1,TRBJ2-5,TRBD1,few,TGCGCCAGCAGCTCACAGGGGTTTCAAGAGACCCAGTACTTC,CASSSQGFQETQYF
TRBV7-3,TRBJ2-7,TRBD2,once,TGTGCCAGCAGCCCAGGGACTAGCGGGGGACTACACTTC,CASSPGTSGGLHF
TRBV5-6,TRBJ2-3,-,-,TGTGCCAGCAGCTTGGCTGTCCCGCCAAAAAACACAGATACGCAGTATTTT,CASSLAVPPKNTDTQYF
TRBV7-2,TRBJ2-4,-,-,TGTGCCAGCAGCTTAAAAGACCGACTAGCCAAAAACATTCAGTACTTC,CASSLKDRLAKNIQYF
TRBV6-1,TRBJ2-3,-,once,TGTGCCAGCAGGAACAGGGACCCAGATACGCAGTATTTT,CASRNRDPDTQYF
TRBV7-9,TRBJ2-4,-,few,TGTGCCAGCAGCTTAGTAGGGTCCGTGAAGGGGGACATTCAGTACTTC,CASSLVGSVKGDIQYF
TRBV4-1,TRBJ1-2,-,-,TGCGCCAGCAGCCACCCGGGACACCCTTTTAACTATGGCTACACCTTC,CASSHPGHPFNYGYTF
TRBV6-5,TRBJ1-5,-,-,TGTGCCAGCAGACAGGGAGGTAGGAGCAATCAGCCCCAGCATTTT,CASRQGGRSNQPQHF
TRBV7-2,TRBJ2-5,-,few,TGTGCCAGCAGCTTAGGGGGAGAGTGGGAGACCCAGTACTTC,CASSLGGEWETQYF
TRBV28,TRBJ2-7,-,-,TGTGCCAGCAGTTTACCGTTGGGGGTCTCCTACGAGCAGTACTTC,CASSLPLGVSYEQYF
TRBV7-9,TRBJ1-2,-,-,TGTGCCAGCAGCTTAGGGCTGACGGAGGATGGCTACACCTTC,CASSLGLTEDGYTF
TRBV7-8,TRBJ1-1,-,-,TGTGCCAGCAGCTTAGCCTACGGGACCCTGGACACTGAAGCTTTCTTT,CASSLAYGTLDTEAFF
TRBV7-9,TRBJ2-5,-,-,TGTGCCAGCAGCTTAACGGGTATTGGAGAGACCCAGTACTTC,CASSLTGIGETQYF